The clone carrying this T cell receptor beta chain was seen only once. Antigen unknown. The data originate from a study of cytomegalovirus exposure and HLA in healthy donors. The CDR3 consists of 16 residues. V lost 0 bases, J lost 3 bases, and 12 bases lay in between. Germline CDR1 reads MGHRA; CDR2 reads YSYEKL. Findings and caveats of the study: In an earlier analysis, productive rearrangement rates for most beta V segments clustered near 90% or 30%. In vitro work confirmed that a few CMV-associated chains recognize CMV antigens. By a later analysis, the bulk of CMV-associated TCR beta chains appeared HLA-restricted.

The study ran its PCR with 60 Vbeta and 13 Jbeta primers. Sequencing used immunoSEQ multiplex PCR; TCRdb keeps in-frame clones, though not all of them. The sample comprises about 190,000 clones, about 69% of which are singletons, and more than 4.5% rests with the top ten. The chain has TRBV4-1 and TRBJ1-5; D ambiguous. The TCR originated in a man in his thirties or forties in good health and CMV-seropositive. The sequenced sample consisted of PBMCs. Written as DNA, the CDR3 is TGCGCCAGCAGCCAAGATCTAGGACTCCCCAATCAGCCCCAGCATTTT. This translates into CASSQDLGLPNQPQHF.